The 24 T cell receptor beta chains reported below all come from one sample, sequenced in a study of cytomegalovirus exposure and HLA in healthy donors. Profiling relied on immunoSEQ multiplex PCR, and the TCRdb table lists in-frame clones only, not all of them. Here the sample spans over 85,000 clones, approximately 89% being singletons. Sequenced sample: PBMCs. The receptors were sampled from a young woman in good health and CMV-seronegative.

This chain uses TRBV2 with TRBJ2-7, with 9 bases aligning to TRBD1. J gave up 4 bases and V 6 bases, and 13 bases lay outside the gene matches. Germline CDR1 reads SNHLY; CDR2 reads FYNNEI. This CDR3 is built from 16 residues. CDR3 protein: CASRGLTGTGIYEQYF. CDR3 coding DNA: TGTGCCAGCAGGGGCCTGACCGGGACAGGGATTTACGAGCAGTACTTC.

The chain uses TRBV30 and TRBJ1-5, with D possibly TRBD1 on 5 matching bases. Germline CDR1 is GTSNPN and CDR2 is SVGIG (reference sequence). The CDR3 totals 14 residues. Trimming took 0 bases from V and 9 from J, leaving 15 bases between them. The CDR3 region has the DNA TGTGCCTGGAGTGTAGCGGGGGTTCCCACGCCCCAGCATTTT. This codes for CAWSVAGVPTPQHF.

The V gene is TRBV28, the J gene TRBJ2-1; 11 bases fit TRBD1. The CDR3 length is 15 residues. Looked up from germline, CDR1 is MDHEN and CDR2 is SYDVKM. Trimming removed 4 bases from V and 8 bases from J; junction bases left unmatched: 7. CDR3 nucleotides: TGTGCCAGCAGTTCCGGGACAGGGGGGTGGGATGAGCAGTTCTTC. Translated: CASSSGTGGWDEQFF. Combining the CDR3 with reference TRBV28 and TRBJ2-1 gives the whole variable domain DVKVTQSSRYLVKRTGEKVFLECVQDMDHENMFWYRQDPGLGLRLIYFSYDVKMKEKGDIPEGYSVSREKKERFSLILESASTNQTSMYLCASSSGTGGWDEQFFGPGTRLTVL.

DNA of the CDR3: TGTGCCACCAGCAGGGGACTAGCGGGGGACCCAGATACGCAGTATTTT. Protein product: CATSRGLAGDPDTQYF. The gene calls are TRBV15 and TRBJ2-3; 14 bases fit TRBD2. Trimming cost V 3 bases and J 4 bases; bases outside gene matches: 3. The CDR3 is 16 residues long. From germline, CDR1 is LNHNV and CDR2 YYDKDF (reference sequence).

The chain recombines TRBV6-1 with TRBJ1-2, with 9 bases matching TRBD1. Trimming cost V 6 bases and J 3 bases; bases outside gene matches: 5. This CDR3 has 14 amino acids. Germline CDR1 reads MNHNS; CDR2 reads SASEGT. For the CDR3, the DNA is TGTGCCAGCAGCCTTCGACAGGGGGACTATGGCTACACCTTC. Protein: CASSLRQGDYGYTF.

The J gene is TRBJ2-7, the V gene TRBV28; 7 nucleotides match TRBD1. The ends lost 6 bases at V and 4 bases at J; junction bases unmatched: 6. Germline V gives CDR1 MDHEN, CDR2 SYDVKM. CDR3 length: 13 residues. DNA for the CDR3: TGTGCCAGCAGGACGGGACAGCCATACGAGCAGTACTTC. The encoded protein is CASRTGQPYEQYF.

V usage is TRBV10-1 and J usage is TRBJ2-7, with 7 positions matching TRBD1. The CDR3 spans 14 residues. V was clipped by 3 bases and J by 5 bases; unmatched bases: 7. Germline CDR1 reads WNHNN; CDR2 reads SYGVQD (reference sequence). CDR3 DNA: TGCGCCAGCAGTGAATACAGGGGTTCCCACGAGCAGTACTTC. Translated: CASSEYRGSHEQYF.

A note on this clone: In the same sample, other DNA sequences code for this CDR3. The chain combines TRBV5-1 with TRBJ1-1; 7 nucleotides match TRBD1. The germline CDR1 and CDR2 sequences are SGHRS and YFSETQ. The CDR3 has 14 amino acids. The V segment lost 1 base and the J segment 0 bases; nucleotides outside the gene matches: 0. In nucleotides, the CDR3 is TGCGCCAGCAGCTTGCAGGGGGTGAACACTGAAGCTTTCTTT. This gives the protein CASSLQGVNTEAFF.

This clone was detected only a few times. The rearrangement joins TRBV7-3 to TRBJ2-2, with D possibly TRBD2 on 6 matching bases. Trimming shortened V by 5 bases and J by 3 bases, and 10 bases separated the two germline ends. Germline loops: CDR1 SGHTA, CDR2 FQGTGA. The CDR3 spans 14 residues. The DNA for the CDR3 is TGTGCCAGCAGCCGGGAGTACGACACCGGGGAGCTGTTTTTT. This sequence encodes CASSREYDTGELFF. The whole variable domain, filled in from reference TRBV7-3 and TRBJ2-2, reads GAGVSQTPSNKVTEKGKYVELRCDPISGHTALYWYRQSLGQGPEFLIYFQGTGAADDSGLPNDRFFAVRPEGSVSTLKIQRTERGDSAVYLCASSREYDTGELFFGEGSRLTVL.

The chain employs TRBV9 and TRBJ2-7; 12 nucleotides agree with TRBD2. This CDR3 has 16 amino acids. Per the germline V gene, CDR1 is SGDLS and CDR2 is YYNGEE. The trim removed 4 bases at V and 3 bases at J, leaving 8 bases unmatched. The CDR3 loop reads CASSPYLAGGHYEQYF. In nucleotides, the CDR3 is TGTGCCAGCAGCCCATACCTAGCGGGAGGGCACTACGAGCAGTACTTC. The whole variable domain, remainder taken from reference TRBV9 and TRBJ2-7, is DSGVTQTPKHLITATGQRVTLRCSPRSGDLSVYWYQQSLDQGLQFLIQYYNGEERAKGNILERFSAQQFPDLHSELNLSSLELGDSALYFCASSPYLAGGHYEQYFGPGTRLTVT.

V gene TRBV5-4 combines with J gene TRBJ2-1; 8 nucleotides match TRBD1. There are 15 residues in the CDR3. Per the germline V gene, CDR1 is SGHNT and CDR2 is YYREEE (reference sequence). The V and J ends lost 4 bases and 7 bases, in that order; junction bases with no gene match: 10. The CDR3 protein is CASSADRANINEQFF. CDR3 DNA sequence: TGTGCCAGCAGCGCGGACAGGGCCAATATAAATGAGCAGTTCTTC.

The chain has TRBV19 and TRBJ1-4; a possible D gene is TRBD1 (6 bases). CDR1 is LNHDA, CDR2 SQIVND, per germline (reference sequence). The CDR3 is 13 residues long. Trimming left V 4 bases short and J 7 bases short, with 10 bases between. This CDR3 is CASSTGHREKLFF. Here the CDR3 DNA reads TGTGCCAGTAGTACGGGACATCGTGAAAAACTGTTTTTT.

The chain has TRBV9 and TRBJ1-3; perhaps TRBD1 as D (5 bases). This CDR3 has 16 residues. V was clipped by 4 bases and J by 3 bases, with 17 bases between them. Germline-derived CDR1 and CDR2 are SGDLS and YYNGEE. CDR3 DNA sequence: TGTGCCAGCAGCCCTGGTGGGGGGACGAGTGGAAACACCATATATTTT. Encoded protein: CASSPGGGTSGNTIYF.

The chain employs TRBV4-2 and TRBJ1-5; TRBD1 matches 7 bases. Germline V gene lookup returns CDR1 LGHNA and CDR2 YNFKEQ. This CDR3 is 15 amino acids long. The V gene end was trimmed by 4 bases and the J gene end by 6 bases; junction bases not matched to a gene: 9. Here the CDR3 DNA reads TGTGCCAGCAGCCCTCAGGGGGAGGTTTCTCAGCCCCAGCATTTT. Translation: CASSPQGEVSQPQHF.

V is TRBV4-1 and J is TRBJ1-2, with 8 bases aligning to TRBD1. V was pared by 2 bases and J by 4 bases, with 9 bases of the junction left unmatched. The germline CDR1 and CDR2 sequences are MGHRA and YSYEKL. CDR3 size: 16 residues. Here the CDR3 reads CASSQNRGYKGYGYTF. The DNA for the CDR3 is TGCGCCAGCAGCCAAAACAGGGGGTACAAGGGCTATGGCTACACCTTC.

DNA for the CDR3: TGCGCCAGCAGCTTGGAGGGAGGGTATGGCTACACCTTC. Its translation is CASSLEGGYGYTF. The J gene is TRBJ1-2, the V gene TRBV5-1; no definite D call. Germline assignment: CDR1 SGHRS and CDR2 YFSETQ. Trimming cost V 0 bases and J 5 bases, with 8 bases left between them. This CDR3 region has 13 residues.

The rearrangement joins TRBV4-2 to TRBJ2-7; the D is unclear. The V gene's germline CDR1 is LGHNA and CDR2 YNFKEQ. Trimming removed 6 bases from V and 3 bases from J, with 9 bases in between. CDR3 size: 12 residues. The chain's CDR3 is CASSLSRYEQYF. In DNA form, the CDR3 reads TGTGCCAGCAGTCTAAGCCGCTACGAGCAGTACTTC.

In this sample, this clone turned up a few times. V is TRBV28 and J is TRBJ2-1; no definite D call. The CDR3 length is 12 residues. Looked up from germline, CDR1 is MDHEN and CDR2 is SYDVKM. With 5 bases removed from V and 6 bases from J, the gap between germline ends came to 8 bases. In nucleotides, the CDR3 is TGTGCCAGCAGTCTAAGCGTCAATGAGCAGTTCTTC. Residues: CASSLSVNEQFF.

The V and J genes are TRBV7-6 and TRBJ2-3; D is undetermined. Trimming removed 5 bases from V and 6 bases from J, with 9 bases in between. The CDR3 is 12 residues long. The germline V gene has CDR1 SGHVS and CDR2 FNYEAQ. The CDR3 nucleotides read TGTGCCAGCAGCCCAAGTCGGGATACGCAGTATTTT. Amino acids: CASSPSRDTQYF.

The V call is TRBV7-9, the J call TRBJ2-3; TRBD2 might be the D (5 bases). Germline values: CDR1 SEHNR, CDR2 FQNEAQ (reference sequence). The V gene lost 7 bases and the J gene lost 0 bases, with 17 bases spanning the gap. The CDR3 is 16 amino acids. The CDR3 bases are TGTGCCAGCACCCTCCCAGAGGGTGCTAGCACAGATACGCAGTATTTT. Translation: CASTLPEGASTDTQYF.

The chain joins TRBV4-3 to TRBJ2-3, with 8 positions matching TRBD2. The junction had 11 bases not matched to a gene; V was cut back by 1 base and J by 5 bases. The CDR3 runs to 17 residues. The germline gives CDR1 LGHNA, CDR2 YSLEER. This CDR3 is CASSQVVAGSYGDTQYF. The CDR3, as DNA: TGCGCCAGCAGCCAAGTAGTAGCGGGGTCCTATGGAGATACGCAGTATTTT.

CDR3 amino acids: CASQDRAGGYTF. CDR3 in DNA: TGTGCCAGCCAGGACAGGGCAGGTGGCTACACCTTC. This chain uses TRBV6-5 with TRBJ1-2, with TRBD1 identical over 8 bases. This CDR3 contains 12 residues. Germline assignment: CDR1 MNHEY and CDR2 SVGAGI. The junction had 6 bases not matched to a gene; V was cut back by 8 bases and J by 7 bases.

This CDR3 reads CASSQWDRGSSYNEQFF. The CDR3 DNA follows: TGCGCCAGCAGCCAATGGGACAGGGGTAGCTCCTACAATGAGCAGTTCTTC. The genes are TRBV4-3 and TRBJ2-1; 10 positions agree with TRBD1. V lost 2 bases, J lost 0 bases, and 4 bases stayed unmatched. Per germline, CDR1 LGHNA and CDR2 YSLEER. The length of the CDR3 is 17 residues.

CDR3 DNA sequence: TGTGCCAGCAGCCGGACCCGGGAGCGGGAGCAGTACTTC. Translating it yields CASSRTREREQYF. The J gene is TRBJ2-7, the V gene TRBV7-6; D is perhaps TRBD2 (6 bases). Trimming shortened V by 5 bases and J by 7 bases, and 15 bases separated the two germline ends. This CDR3 region has 13 residues. The germline V gene encodes CDR1 SGHVS and CDR2 FNYEAQ.